These T cell receptor beta chains were read from a single sample in a study of breast tumors, draining lymph nodes, adjacent tissues. Each CDR3 protein is one row after TCRdb ran MiXCR on the multiplex PCR reads. The table lists 83,000 or so distinct CDR3 sequences, roughly 20% of them singletons, with around 2.5% in the top ten. Sequenced input: axillary lymph node tissue. The receptors shown here come from a female donor with breast cancer. Some clones in this sample may be carry-over from other donors' samples. Both conserved end residues are part of each CDR3. D genes are given only for firm matches.

TRBV5-1	TRBJ2-7	TRBD2	CASSFSGRNTYEQYF
TRBV6-2/TRBV6-3	TRBJ1-2	NA	CVSMGGRIPTVNYGYTF
TRBV2	TRBJ2-7	NA	CASFDGNPGEQYF
TRBV19	TRBJ2-3	TRBD2	CASTVQAGVGPDTQYF
TRBV7-2	TRBJ2-3	TRBD2	CASSFLTRTSGRADTQYF
TRBV20-1	TRBJ1-2	TRBD1	CSAPGTGGVGYTF
TRBV9	TRBJ2-3	NA	CASSPNARGEGTQYF
TRBV20-1	TRBJ2-1	TRBD1	CSARKGTANEQFF
TRBV4-1	TRBJ2-5	TRBD2	CASSRFSGSGIQETQYF
TRBV20-1	TRBJ2-1	TRBD2	CSARGLAGGSYNEQFF
TRBV7-2	TRBJ2-1	TRBD2	CASSLDSGRHNEQFF
TRBV7-2	TRBJ1-1	NA	CASSTLARNTEAFF
TRBV12-3/TRBV12-4	TRBJ2-7	TRBD2	CASSPSGRVYEQYF
TRBV29-1	TRBJ2-2	TRBD2	CSGTSGSAGELFF
TRBV4-3	TRBJ2-7	NA	CASSQVGASFNEQYF
TRBV7-9	TRBJ2-1	NA	CASSGGYNEQFF
TRBV11-3	TRBJ2-7	NA	CASSGVGLEQYF
TRBV19	TRBJ2-7	NA	CASRLRGRGESYEQYF
TRBV5-6	TRBJ2-7	NA	CASSLGHLYGKCEQYF
TRBV5-1	TRBJ2-1	NA	CASSLDAGRDEQFF
TRBV7-8	TRBJ1-2	NA	CASSLAQGTNYGYTF
TRBV10-3	TRBJ2-5	TRBD1	CAISEWTGENQETQYF
TRBV7-2	TRBJ2-7	NA	CASSLHYEQYF
TRBV6-5	TRBJ2-7	NA	CATKTRTSFEQYF
TRBV27	TRBJ2-5	TRBD2	CASRASGNQETQYF
TRBV27	TRBJ1-4	TRBD1	CASSLTPGGREKLFF
TRBV20-1	TRBJ1-6	NA	CSAGEIRDNSPLHF
TRBV16	TRBJ2-1	NA	CASSRSSTYNEQFF
TRBV4-1	TRBJ1-5	NA	CVSSQVALNQPQHF
TRBV11-2	TRBJ2-5	TRBD2	CASSFRLAGDWETQYF
TRBV7-9	TRBJ2-1	TRBD2	CASSSPAGDGYTSSYNEQFF
TRBV6-2/TRBV6-3	TRBJ2-1	NA	CASSNSNNEQFF
TRBV9	TRBJ2-3	TRBD2	CACGVGGSGADTQYF
TRBV7-2	TRBJ2-3	TRBD2	CASSFASGRLGGADTQYF
TRBV20-1	TRBJ2-1	TRBD2	CSASEPGLAGVREQFF
TRBV28	TRBJ1-3	NA	CASSSYRDAGNTIYF
TRBV15	TRBJ2-1	NA	CATSREVGGGVDEQFF
TRBV28	TRBJ1-4	NA	CASRGTLGEKLFF
TRBV7-7	TRBJ2-2	TRBD2	CASSRTSGREGTGELFF
TRBV6-1	TRBJ1-1	TRBD1	CASSGDSREAFF
TRBV10-3	TRBJ1-5	NA	CAISPRDNQPQHF
TRBV19	TRBJ1-5	TRBD1	CASSIVAGGQPQHF
TRBV19	TRBJ2-7	TRBD1	CASSILTGLGTYEQYF
TRBV28	TRBJ1-2	TRBD1	CASTTRQGHYGYTF
TRBV6-1	TRBJ2-2	NA	CASSVPNAGELFF
TRBV3-1	TRBJ1-5	NA	CTSSQDPPYDSNQPQHF
TRBV12-3/TRBV12-4	TRBJ1-5	NA	CASSTSTAAQPQHF